This note documents a single T cell receptor (beta chain) sequence. Its antigen is not identified. The assay was immunoSEQ multiplex PCR, and TCRdb's table has in-frame clones only and misses some. The sample has about 160,000 clones; approximately 90% are singletons. This record comes from a study of T cell responses to AZD1222 COVID-19 vaccine. CDR1 is SEHNR and CDR2 is FQNEAQ in the germline V gene (reference sequence). The trim removed 5 bases at V and 3 bases at J, leaving 8 bases unmatched. The CDR3 contains 15 residues. Study findings and constraints: Females outnumbered males among donors, who were mostly white British; clonal diversity was possibly underestimated.

This receptor was obtained from an adult in good health. This chain connects TRBV7-9 to TRBJ1-2; 8 bases fit TRBD1. The sample consisted of peripheral blood, taken on day 0 of AZD1222 vaccination. CDR3 amino acids: CASSQDRAGDYGYTF. The CDR3 nucleotides read TGTGCCAGCAGCCAGGACAGGGCGGGTGACTATGGCTACACCTTC.